Shown below are 22 T cell receptor beta chains from a single sample sequenced in a study of T cell repertoires in cytomegalovirus infection. TCRdb re-derived calls from the reads in MiXCR, one entry per CDR3 protein. This table has about 500,000 distinct CDR3 sequences, around 30% appearing once. These receptors are not linked to any known antigen. The material was cultured PBMCs, obtained from culture after CMV antigen stimulation. These receptors were collected from a human donor in good health (CMV status not recorded). Some clones in this sample may be carry-over from other donors' samples.

The rearrangement uses TRBV15 and TRBJ1-2; a weak D match, TRBD1 (5 bases). Germline-derived CDR1 and CDR2 are LNHNV and YYDKDF (reference sequence). The CDR3 sequence is 13 residues long. V was shortened by 5 bases and J by 5 bases, with 12 bases between the two germline ends. In DNA, the CDR3 is TGTGCCACCAGCGTCGGGACGGGATATGGCTACACCTTC. Its protein is CATSVGTGYGYTF.

This clonotype was found a few times. The genes are TRBV6-5 and TRBJ2-7; 7 positions agree with TRBD1. Germline CDR1 MNHEY, CDR2 SVGAGI. The CDR3 runs 13 residues. V lost 8 bases, J lost 1 base, and 5 bases stayed unmatched. The DNA of the CDR3 is TGTGCCAGCGGACAGGAGCATTCCTACGAGCAGTACTTC. Residues: CASGQEHSYEQYF.

This clonotype was found a few times. The V gene is TRBV6-5, the J gene TRBJ2-3; TRBD1 matches 10 bases. J was trimmed by 5 bases and V by 2 bases; bases with no gene match: 7. Looked up from germline, CDR1 is MNHEY and CDR2 is SVGAGI. The length of the CDR3 is 16 residues. CDR3 loop: CASSYPGTGDGDTQYF. CDR3 bases: TGTGCCAGCAGTTACCCTGGGACAGGGGACGGAGATACGCAGTATTTT.

The rearrangement uses TRBV12-3 or TRBV12-4 and TRBJ1-3, with 8 bases aligning to TRBD1. Trimming removed 7 bases from V and 7 bases from J; junction bases left unmatched: 6. The CDR3 sequence is 13 residues long. CDR3 DNA sequence: TGTGCCAGCACCCGGACAGGGATCAACACCATATATTTT. This gives the protein CASTRTGINTIYF.

This clonotype was picked up a small number of times. This chain uses TRBV12-3 or TRBV12-4 with TRBJ1-3; 8 nucleotides line up with TRBD1. With 5 bases clipped from V and 3 bases from J, the junction kept 9 bases outside the gene matches. The CDR3 consists of 16 residues. CDR3 loop: CASSPRYRGNGNTIYF. The CDR3 DNA sequence: TGTGCCAGCAGTCCGCGCTACAGGGGGAATGGAAACACCATATATTTT.

The chain recombines TRBV4-3 with TRBJ2-5, with 7 bases aligning to TRBD2. V lost 4 bases, J lost 3 bases, and 8 bases stayed unmatched. The CDR3 covers 15 residues. In germline, CDR1 is LGHNA, CDR2 YSLEER. The CDR3 region has the DNA TGCGCCAGCAGCCTCCACCAGGCGGGAGAAGAGACCCAGTACTTC. Amino acid sequence: CASSLHQAGEETQYF.

The J gene is TRBJ2-7, the V gene TRBV20-1, with 11 bases lining up with TRBD1. Germline V CDR1 and CDR2: DFQATT, SNEGSKA (reference sequence). The CDR3 covers 13 residues. After removal of 6 bases from V and 3 bases from J, the junction contained 4 bases not matched to a gene. CDR3 DNA: TGCAGTGCCTCGGACAGGGGGCACTACGAGCAGTACTTC. Translated, it gives CSASDRGHYEQYF.

This chain uses TRBV6-8 with TRBJ2-3; either TRBD1 or TRBD2 may supply D (6 bases each). Trimming took 2 bases from V and 5 from J, leaving 11 bases between them. The CDR3 is 14 amino acids. Germline CDR1 is MNHGY and CDR2 is SAAAGT. The chain's CDR3 is CASSYGGQEDTQYF. Written as DNA, the CDR3 is TGTGCCAGCAGTTACGGGGGGCAGGAAGATACGCAGTATTTT.

This chain connects TRBV20-1 to TRBJ2-1; 11 bases line up with TRBD2. The CDR3 runs to 15 residues. V shed 4 bases, J shed 2 bases, and the junction held 4 bases outside the gene matches. The germline CDR1 and CDR2 sequences are DFQATT and SNEGSKA (reference sequence). The CDR3 is CSATETSGAYNEQFF. CDR3 DNA: TGCAGTGCTACCGAGACTAGCGGGGCCTACAATGAGCAGTTCTTC.

This clonotype was found a few times. V usage is TRBV29-1 and J usage is TRBJ2-5; 11 positions match TRBD1. Germline CDR1 reads SQVTM; CDR2 reads ANQGSEA. The CDR3 contains 15 residues. V lost 1 base to trimming and J lost 5 bases; unmatched junction nucleotides: 6. The CDR3 nucleotides are TGCAGCGTTGAAGCCGAGGACAGGGGGCGGGAGACCCAGTACTTC. Protein sequence: CSVEAEDRGRETQYF. Supplemented by reference TRBV29-1 and TRBJ2-5, the full variable domain reads SAVISQKPSRDICQRGTSLTIQCQVDSQVTMMFWYRQQPGQSLTLIATANQGSEATYESGFVIDKFPISRPNLTFSTLTVSNMSPEDSSIYLCSVEAEDRGRETQYFGPGTRLLVL.

There are a few counts of this clonotype. This sequence joins TRBV28 and TRBJ1-5; D gene uncertain. Germline V gene sequence: CDR1 MDHEN, CDR2 SYDVKM. The CDR3 runs 13 residues. V shed 3 bases and J shed 10 bases, with 13 bases lying between them. DNA for the CDR3: TGTGCCAGCAGTTTTCGGGCCCTTCCTCCCCAGCATTTT. Protein sequence: CASSFRALPPQHF.

This clonotype was counted a few times. This rearrangement joins TRBV7-2 to TRBJ2-2, with D perhaps matching TRBD1 (5 bases). The CDR3 has 15 residues. V was trimmed by 5 bases and J by 6 bases, leaving 16 bases between them. Germline loops: CDR1 SGHTA, CDR2 FQGNSA. The CDR3 nucleotides are TGTGCCAGCAGCCGTACCGGACAAGGGGCCGGGGAGCTGTTTTTT. Translated: CASSRTGQGAGELFF.

This clonotype has ten or more counts. The rearrangement uses TRBV4-1 and TRBJ1-2; TRBD1 is a possible D gene (6 bases). Per germline, CDR1 MGHRA and CDR2 YSYEKL. The CDR3 runs 17 residues. V was cut by 3 bases and J by 2 bases, with 19 bases left in between. In DNA, the CDR3 is TGCGCCAGCAGCCATCAGGGCAGGGGACCGTCCAACTATGGCTACACCTTC. Translation gives CASSHQGRGPSNYGYTF.

The gene calls are TRBV4-2 and TRBJ2-1; D is undetermined. CDR3 length equals 17 residues. Germline V gene data show CDR1 as LGHNA and CDR2 as YNFKEQ. Between the trimmed V and J ends, which lost 1 base and 2 bases, there was a span of 15 bases. CDR3 residues: CASSQASARTAYNEQFF. As DNA, the CDR3 is TGTGCCAGCAGCCAAGCGTCGGCCCGTACTGCCTACAATGAGCAGTTCTTC.

In its sample, this clonotype was seen many times. The chain couples TRBV6-6 to TRBJ1-4; D perhaps matches TRBD1 (5 bases). Trimming took off 7 bases at V and 6 bases at J, with 12 bases between the two ends. Germline CDR1 reads MNHNY; CDR2 reads SVGAGI (reference sequence). This CDR3 comprises 13 residues. CDR3 in amino acids: CASIHRGDEKLFF. The CDR3 DNA reads as TGTGCCAGCATCCACCGAGGGGATGAAAAACTGTTTTTT.

This clonotype was observed a handful of times. V is TRBV6-6 and J is TRBJ1-4; D gene unclear. CDR1 is MNHNY, CDR2 SVGAGI, per germline (reference sequence). The CDR3 sequence is 15 residues long. The V and J ends lost 5 bases and 0 bases respectively, with 10 bases between them. CDR3 DNA: TGTGCCAGCAGTCTGGAGTATTCAACTAATGAAAAACTGTTTTTT. It translates to CASSLEYSTNEKLFF.

V and J are TRBV19 and TRBJ2-1, with 7 positions matching TRBD2. This CDR3 is 18 amino acids long. From germline, CDR1 is LNHDA and CDR2 SQIVND (reference sequence). Germline trimming cut 4 bases from V and 2 bases from J; bases unmatched to any gene: 14. In DNA, the CDR3 is TGTGCCAGTAGTACTCTCCCCGAAGCGGGGCGGCCCTACAATGAGCAGTTCTTC. This sequence encodes CASSTLPEAGRPYNEQFF.

The chain is built from TRBV5-6 and TRBJ1-2, with a tentative D call TRBD1 (5 bases). This CDR3 comprises 13 residues. V lost 1 base and J 7 bases, leaving 11 bases between the germline ends. From germline, CDR1 is SGHDT and CDR2 YYEEEE. CDR3 sequence (DNA): TGTGCCAGCAGCTTGCAGGGACGACTTGGCTACACCTTC. It yields the protein CASSLQGRLGYTF.

The V and J genes are TRBV20-1 and TRBJ2-7, with TRBD1 matching over 9 bases. The CDR3 extends over 16 amino acids. The V gene end was trimmed by 0 bases and the J gene end by 2 bases; junction bases not matched to a gene: 8. In germline, CDR1 is DFQATT, CDR2 SNEGSKA (reference sequence). CDR3 coding DNA: TGCAGTGCTAGAGAGACACCGGGACAGGGAGCCTACGAGCAGTACTTC. This codes for CSARETPGQGAYEQYF.

This clonotype was seen only a few times. V usage is TRBV6-2 or TRBV6-3 and J usage is TRBJ2-7; weak D call: TRBD2 (6 bases). V lost 3 bases and J lost 0, with 15 bases in between. Germline CDR1 reads MNHEY; CDR2 reads SVGEGT. The CDR3 loop spans 16 amino acids. DNA of the CDR3: TGTGCCAGCAGTTATACGCGGGACGCCAGCTCCTACGAGCAGTACTTC. The encoded protein is CASSYTRDASSYEQYF.

This clonotype was found many times. CDR3 sequence reads: CASSRQGDLRNTIYF. The DNA for the CDR3 is TGTGCCAGCAGCCGGCAGGGGGACTTGAGAAACACCATATATTTT. The V and J genes are TRBV7-2 and TRBJ1-3, with 7 bases matching TRBD1. This CDR3 has 15 residues. V gave up 5 bases and J gave up 5 bases; unmatched junction bases: 9. The germline CDR1 and CDR2 sequences are SGHTA and FQGNSA.

This clonotype was counted between two and nine times. This chain uses TRBV6-2 or TRBV6-3 with TRBJ1-5, with 7 bases identical to TRBD1. J lost 7 bases, V lost 7 bases, and 7 bases had no gene match. The CDR3 loop spans 13 amino acids. Germline V gene lookup returns CDR1 MNHEY and CDR2 SVGEGT. The CDR3 nucleotides read TGTGCCAGCACCTCGACAGGGTTACAGCCCCAGCATTTT. Protein product: CASTSTGLQPQHF.